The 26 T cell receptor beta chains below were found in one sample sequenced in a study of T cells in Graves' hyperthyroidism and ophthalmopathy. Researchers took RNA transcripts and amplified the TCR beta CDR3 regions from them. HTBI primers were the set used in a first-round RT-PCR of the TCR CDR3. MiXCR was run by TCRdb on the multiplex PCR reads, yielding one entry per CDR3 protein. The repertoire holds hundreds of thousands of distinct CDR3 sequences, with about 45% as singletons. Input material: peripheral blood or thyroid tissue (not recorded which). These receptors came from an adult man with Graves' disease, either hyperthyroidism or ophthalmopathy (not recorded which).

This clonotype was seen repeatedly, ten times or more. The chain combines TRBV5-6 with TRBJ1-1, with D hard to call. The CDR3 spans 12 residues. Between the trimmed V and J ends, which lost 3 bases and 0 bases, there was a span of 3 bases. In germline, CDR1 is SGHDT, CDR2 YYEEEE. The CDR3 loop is CASSWMNTEAFF. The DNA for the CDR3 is TGTGCCAGCAGCTGGATGAACACTGAAGCTTTCTTT.

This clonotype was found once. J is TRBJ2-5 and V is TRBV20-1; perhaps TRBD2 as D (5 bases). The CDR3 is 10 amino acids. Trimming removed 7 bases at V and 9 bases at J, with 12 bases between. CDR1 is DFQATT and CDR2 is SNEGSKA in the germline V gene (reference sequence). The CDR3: CSGRGQPQYF. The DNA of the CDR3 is TGCAGTGGAAGAGGGCAGCCCCAGTACTTC.

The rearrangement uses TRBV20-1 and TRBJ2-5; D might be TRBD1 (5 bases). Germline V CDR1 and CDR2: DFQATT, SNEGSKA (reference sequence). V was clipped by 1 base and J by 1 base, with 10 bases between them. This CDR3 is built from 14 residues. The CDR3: CSARVPGPQETQYF. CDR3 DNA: TGCAGTGCTAGAGTGCCAGGGCCCCAAGAGACCCAGTACTTC.

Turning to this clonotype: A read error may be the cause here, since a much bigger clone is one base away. DNA for the CDR3: TGTGCCTGCAGCCTCACAGGGGGCGACAATCAGCCCCAGCATTTT. Translated, it gives CACSLTGGDNQPQHF. The chain couples TRBV2 to TRBJ1-5; 9 nucleotides align to TRBD1. The V gene's germline CDR1 is SNHLY and CDR2 FYNNEI. This CDR3 is built from 15 residues.

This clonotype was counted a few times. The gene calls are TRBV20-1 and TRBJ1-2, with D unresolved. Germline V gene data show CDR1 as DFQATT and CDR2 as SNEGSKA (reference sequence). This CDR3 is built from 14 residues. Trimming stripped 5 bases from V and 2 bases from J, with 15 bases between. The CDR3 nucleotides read TGCAGTGCTCTAGAGGACGTTTTCAACTATGGCTACACCTTC. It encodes CSALEDVFNYGYTF.

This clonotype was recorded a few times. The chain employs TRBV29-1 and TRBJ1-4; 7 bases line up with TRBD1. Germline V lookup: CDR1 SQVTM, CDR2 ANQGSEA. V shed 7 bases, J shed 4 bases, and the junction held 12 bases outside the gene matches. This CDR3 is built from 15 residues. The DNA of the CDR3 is TGCAGCGCCCTGAGACAGGGCTCCTTTAATGAAAAACTGTTTTTT. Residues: CSALRQGSFNEKLFF.

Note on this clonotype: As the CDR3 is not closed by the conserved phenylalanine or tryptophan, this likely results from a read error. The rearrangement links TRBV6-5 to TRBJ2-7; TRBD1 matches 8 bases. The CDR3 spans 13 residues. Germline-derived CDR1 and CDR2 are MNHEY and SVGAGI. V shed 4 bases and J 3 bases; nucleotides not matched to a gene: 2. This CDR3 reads CASSSGQGYEQYS. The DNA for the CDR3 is TGTGCCAGCAGTTCAGGACAGGGCTACGAGCAGTACTCC.

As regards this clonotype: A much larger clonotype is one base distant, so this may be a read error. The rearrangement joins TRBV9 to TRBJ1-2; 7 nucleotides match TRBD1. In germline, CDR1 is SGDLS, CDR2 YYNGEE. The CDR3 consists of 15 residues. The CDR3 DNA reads TGTGCCAGCAGCGTAGGGACAGGCTATAACTATGGCCACACCTTC. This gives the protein CASSVGTGYNYGHTF.

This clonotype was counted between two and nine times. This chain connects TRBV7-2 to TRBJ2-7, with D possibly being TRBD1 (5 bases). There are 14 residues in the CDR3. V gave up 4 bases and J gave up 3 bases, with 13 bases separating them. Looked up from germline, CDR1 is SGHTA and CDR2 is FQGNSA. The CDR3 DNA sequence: TGTGCCAGCAGCTCCGTCAGCAGGGACTACGAGCAGTACTTC. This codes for CASSSVSRDYEQYF. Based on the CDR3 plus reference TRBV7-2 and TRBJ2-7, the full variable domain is GAGVSQSPSNKVTEKGKDVELRCDPISGHTALYWYRQSLGQGLEFLIYFQGNSAPDKSGLPSDRFSAERTGGSVSTLTIQRTQQEDSAVYLCASSSVSRDYEQYFGPGTRLTVT.

CDR3 DNA sequence: TGTGCCAGCAGCCCGGACAGGTCTTTGGTCAATTCACCCCTCCACTTT. The encoded protein is CASSPDRSLVNSPLHF. The chain carries TRBV7-4 and TRBJ1-6; 7 positions match TRBD1. The V segment lost 5 bases and the J segment 7 bases; nucleotides outside the gene matches: 11. Germline CDR1 SGHVT, CDR2 SQSDAQ. CDR3 length equals 16 residues.

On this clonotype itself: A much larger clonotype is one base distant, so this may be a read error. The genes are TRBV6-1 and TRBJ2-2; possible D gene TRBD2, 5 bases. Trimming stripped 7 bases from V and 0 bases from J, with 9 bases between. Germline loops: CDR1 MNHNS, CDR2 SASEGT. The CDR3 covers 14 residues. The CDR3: CASNWRANTGELFF. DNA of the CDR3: TGTGCCAGCAACTGGCGGGCGAACACCGGGGAGCTGTTTTTT.

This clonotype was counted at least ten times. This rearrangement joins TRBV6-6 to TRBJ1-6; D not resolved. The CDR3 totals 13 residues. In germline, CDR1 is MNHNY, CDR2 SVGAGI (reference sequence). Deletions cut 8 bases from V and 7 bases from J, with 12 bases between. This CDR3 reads CASRSGLNSPLHF. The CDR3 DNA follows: TGTGCCAGCCGTTCAGGTCTCAATTCACCCCTCCACTTT.

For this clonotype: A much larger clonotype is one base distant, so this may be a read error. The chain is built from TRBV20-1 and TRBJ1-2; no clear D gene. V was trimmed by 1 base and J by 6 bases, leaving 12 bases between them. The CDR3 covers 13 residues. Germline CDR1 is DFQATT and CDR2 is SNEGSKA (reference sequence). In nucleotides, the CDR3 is TGCAGTGCTAGAGTAGTGGACGACGATGGCTACACCTTC. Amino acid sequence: CSARVVDDDGYTF.

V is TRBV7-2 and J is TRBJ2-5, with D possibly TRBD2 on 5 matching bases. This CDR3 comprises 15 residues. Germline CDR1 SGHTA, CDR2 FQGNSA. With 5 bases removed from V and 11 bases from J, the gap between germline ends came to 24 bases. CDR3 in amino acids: CASSQVPSLRNEQYF. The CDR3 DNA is TGTGCCAGCAGCCAAGTGCCTAGCCTACGCAATGAGCAGTACTTC.

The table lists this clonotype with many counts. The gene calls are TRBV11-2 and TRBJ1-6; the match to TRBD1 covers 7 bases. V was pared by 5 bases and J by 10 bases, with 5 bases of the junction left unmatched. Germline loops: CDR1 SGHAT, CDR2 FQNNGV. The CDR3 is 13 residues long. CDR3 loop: CASSVRGDSPLHF. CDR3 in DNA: TGTGCCAGCAGCGTCAGGGGGGACTCACCCCTCCACTTT.

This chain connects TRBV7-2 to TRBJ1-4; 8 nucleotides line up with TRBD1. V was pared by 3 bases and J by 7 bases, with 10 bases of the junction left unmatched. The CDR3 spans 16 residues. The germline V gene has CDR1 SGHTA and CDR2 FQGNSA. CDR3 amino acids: CASSLGQGATGEKLFF. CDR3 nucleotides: TGTGCCAGCAGCTTGGGTCAGGGGGCGACTGGTGAAAAACTGTTTTTT.

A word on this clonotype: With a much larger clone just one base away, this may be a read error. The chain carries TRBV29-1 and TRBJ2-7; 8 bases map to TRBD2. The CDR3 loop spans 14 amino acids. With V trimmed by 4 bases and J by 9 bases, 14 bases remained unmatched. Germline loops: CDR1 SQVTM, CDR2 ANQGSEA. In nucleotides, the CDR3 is TGCAGCGTTGGGGGCAAAAAGCGGGAGAACGGGCAGTACTTC. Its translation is CSVGGKKRENGQYF.

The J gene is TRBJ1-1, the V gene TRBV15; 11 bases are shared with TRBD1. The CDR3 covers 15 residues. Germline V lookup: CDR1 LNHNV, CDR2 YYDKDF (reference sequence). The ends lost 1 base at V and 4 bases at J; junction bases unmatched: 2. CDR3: CATSRVGTGGTEAFF. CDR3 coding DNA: TGTGCCACCAGCAGAGTTGGGACAGGGGGCACTGAAGCTTTCTTT.

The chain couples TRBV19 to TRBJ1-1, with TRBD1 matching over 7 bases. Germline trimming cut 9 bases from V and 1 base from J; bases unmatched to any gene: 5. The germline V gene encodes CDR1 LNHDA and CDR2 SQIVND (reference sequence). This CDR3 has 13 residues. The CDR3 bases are TGTGCCAGCAAACGACAGGGGAACACTGAAGCTTTCTTT. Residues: CASKRQGNTEAFF.

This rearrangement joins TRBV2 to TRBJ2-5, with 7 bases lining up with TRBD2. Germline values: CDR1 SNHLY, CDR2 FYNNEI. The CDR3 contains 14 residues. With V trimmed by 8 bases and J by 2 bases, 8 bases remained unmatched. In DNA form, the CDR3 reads TGTGCCAGCGGCCGGACGGGGGGTCAAGAGACCCAGTACTTC. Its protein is CASGRTGGQETQYF.

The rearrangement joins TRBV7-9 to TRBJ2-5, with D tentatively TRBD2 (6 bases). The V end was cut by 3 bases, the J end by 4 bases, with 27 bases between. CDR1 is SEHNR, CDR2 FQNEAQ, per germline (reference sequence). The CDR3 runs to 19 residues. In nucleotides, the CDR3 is TGTGCCAGCAGCTTGAGGCCCCTGGCGGGATGGGGCTTGGGAGAGACCCAGTACTTC. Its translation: CASSLRPLAGWGLGETQYF.

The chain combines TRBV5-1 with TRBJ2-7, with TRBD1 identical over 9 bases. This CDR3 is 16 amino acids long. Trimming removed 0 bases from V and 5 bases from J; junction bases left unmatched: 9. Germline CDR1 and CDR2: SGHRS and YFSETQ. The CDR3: CASSLVSDRGFHEQYF. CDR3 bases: TGCGCCAGCAGCTTGGTCTCGGACAGGGGTTTCCACGAGCAGTACTTC.

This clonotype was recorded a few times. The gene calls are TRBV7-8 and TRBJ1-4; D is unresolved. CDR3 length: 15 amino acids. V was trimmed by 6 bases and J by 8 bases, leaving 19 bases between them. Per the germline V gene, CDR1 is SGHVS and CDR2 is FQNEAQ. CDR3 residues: CASSDPRARGEKLFF. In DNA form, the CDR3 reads TGTGCCAGCAGTGACCCCCGGGCCCGTGGGGAAAAACTGTTTTTT.

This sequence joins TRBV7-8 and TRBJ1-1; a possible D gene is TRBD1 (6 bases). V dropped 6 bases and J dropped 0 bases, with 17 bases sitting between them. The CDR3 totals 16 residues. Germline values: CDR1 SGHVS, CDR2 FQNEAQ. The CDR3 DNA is TGTGCCAGCAGTCTCTATACAGGGCAGATGAACACTGAAGCTTTCTTT. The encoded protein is CASSLYTGQMNTEAFF.

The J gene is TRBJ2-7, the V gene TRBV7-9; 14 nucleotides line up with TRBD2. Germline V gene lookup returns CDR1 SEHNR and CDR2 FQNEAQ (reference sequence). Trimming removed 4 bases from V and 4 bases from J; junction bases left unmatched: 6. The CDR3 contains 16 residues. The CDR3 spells CASSSRRLAGGYEQYF. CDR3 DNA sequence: TGTGCCAGCAGCTCTAGAAGACTAGCGGGAGGGTACGAGCAGTACTTC.

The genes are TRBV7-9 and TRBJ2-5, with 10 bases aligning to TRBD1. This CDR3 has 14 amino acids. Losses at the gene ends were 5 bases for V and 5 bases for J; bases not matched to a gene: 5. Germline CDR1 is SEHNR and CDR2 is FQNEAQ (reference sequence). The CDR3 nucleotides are TGTGCCAGCAGCGGACAGGGGGAAACGGAGACCCAGTACTTC. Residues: CASSGQGETETQYF.